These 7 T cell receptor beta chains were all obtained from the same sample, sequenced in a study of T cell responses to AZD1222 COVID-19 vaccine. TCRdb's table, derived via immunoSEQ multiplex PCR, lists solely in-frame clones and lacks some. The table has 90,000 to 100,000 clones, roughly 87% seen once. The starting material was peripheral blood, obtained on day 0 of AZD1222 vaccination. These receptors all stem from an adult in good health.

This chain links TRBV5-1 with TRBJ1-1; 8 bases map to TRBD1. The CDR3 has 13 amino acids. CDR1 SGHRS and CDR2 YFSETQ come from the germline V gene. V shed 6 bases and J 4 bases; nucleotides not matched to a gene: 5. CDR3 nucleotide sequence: TGCGCCAGCACCGGACAGGGAAGCACTGAAGCTTTCTTT. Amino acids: CASTGQGSTEAFF.

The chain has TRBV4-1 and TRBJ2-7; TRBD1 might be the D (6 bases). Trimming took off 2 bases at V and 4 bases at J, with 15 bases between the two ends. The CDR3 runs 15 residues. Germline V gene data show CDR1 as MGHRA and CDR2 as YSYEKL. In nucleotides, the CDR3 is TGCGCCAGCAGCCAAAGGGCAGGGGCATTTTACGAGCAGTACGTC. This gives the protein CASSQRAGAFYEQYV.

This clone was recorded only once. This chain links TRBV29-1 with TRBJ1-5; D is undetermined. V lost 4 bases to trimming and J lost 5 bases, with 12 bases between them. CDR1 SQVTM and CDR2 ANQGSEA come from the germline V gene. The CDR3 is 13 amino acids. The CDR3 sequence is CSVGATPDQPQHF. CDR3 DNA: TGCAGCGTTGGCGCGACACCAGATCAGCCCCAGCATTTT.

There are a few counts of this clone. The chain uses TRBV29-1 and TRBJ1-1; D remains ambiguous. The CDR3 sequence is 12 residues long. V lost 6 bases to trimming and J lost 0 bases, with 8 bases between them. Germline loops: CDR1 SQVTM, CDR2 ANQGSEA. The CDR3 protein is CSVGGLNTEAFF. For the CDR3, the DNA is TGCAGCGTAGGCGGTTTGAACACTGAAGCTTTCTTT.

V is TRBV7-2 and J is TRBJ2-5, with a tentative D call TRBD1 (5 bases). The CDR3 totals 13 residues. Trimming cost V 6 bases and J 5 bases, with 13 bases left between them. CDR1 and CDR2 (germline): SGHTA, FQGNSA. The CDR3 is CASSGADGETQYF. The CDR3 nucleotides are TGTGCCAGCAGTGGGGCGGATGGGGAGACCCAGTACTTC.

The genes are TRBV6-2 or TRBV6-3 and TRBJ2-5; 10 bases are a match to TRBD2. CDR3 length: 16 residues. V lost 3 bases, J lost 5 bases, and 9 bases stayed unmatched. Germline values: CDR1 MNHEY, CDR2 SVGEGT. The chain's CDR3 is CASSYNSAGGPETQYF. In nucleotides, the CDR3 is TGTGCCAGCAGTTATAACTCAGCGGGAGGGCCGGAGACCCAGTACTTC.

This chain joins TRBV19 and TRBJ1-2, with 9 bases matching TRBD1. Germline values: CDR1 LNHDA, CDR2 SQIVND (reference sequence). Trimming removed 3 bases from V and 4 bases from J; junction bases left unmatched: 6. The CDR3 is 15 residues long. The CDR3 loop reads CASSIEGTGLYGYTF. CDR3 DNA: TGTGCCAGTAGTATTGAAGGGACAGGGCTCTATGGCTACACCTTC.